This TCR beta chain was recorded in a study of cytomegalovirus exposure and HLA in healthy donors. CDR3 length: 16 amino acids. Germline values: CDR1 SGHDT, CDR2 YYEEEE. The V gene end was trimmed by 0 bases and the J gene end by 4 bases; junction bases not matched to a gene: 6. This clone has just one count. Its antigen is unidentified. The study drew the donors from its approximately 120-subject validation cohort, separate from the 666-subject first cohort. Method: immunoSEQ multiplex PCR; TCRdb's copy keeps in-frame clones and lacks some. This sample has some 150,000 clones, with approximately 91% found just once. Study-level points and caveats: TCR beta chains numbering more than 150 were designated cytomegalovirus-associated. Confirmation in vitro established that three CMV-associated chains were specific for CMV antigens. Diagnosis of cytomegalovirus status made by the classifier reportedly showed high specificity and sensitivity.

The TCR originated in a woman under 30 in good health and CMV-seropositive. Sequenced: PBMCs. V usage is TRBV5-6 and J usage is TRBJ2-3, with 9 bases aligning to TRBD2. The CDR3: CASSLVGSGSSDTQYF. In DNA form, the CDR3 reads TGTGCCAGCAGCTTGGTAGGTAGCGGGAGCTCAGATACGCAGTATTTT.